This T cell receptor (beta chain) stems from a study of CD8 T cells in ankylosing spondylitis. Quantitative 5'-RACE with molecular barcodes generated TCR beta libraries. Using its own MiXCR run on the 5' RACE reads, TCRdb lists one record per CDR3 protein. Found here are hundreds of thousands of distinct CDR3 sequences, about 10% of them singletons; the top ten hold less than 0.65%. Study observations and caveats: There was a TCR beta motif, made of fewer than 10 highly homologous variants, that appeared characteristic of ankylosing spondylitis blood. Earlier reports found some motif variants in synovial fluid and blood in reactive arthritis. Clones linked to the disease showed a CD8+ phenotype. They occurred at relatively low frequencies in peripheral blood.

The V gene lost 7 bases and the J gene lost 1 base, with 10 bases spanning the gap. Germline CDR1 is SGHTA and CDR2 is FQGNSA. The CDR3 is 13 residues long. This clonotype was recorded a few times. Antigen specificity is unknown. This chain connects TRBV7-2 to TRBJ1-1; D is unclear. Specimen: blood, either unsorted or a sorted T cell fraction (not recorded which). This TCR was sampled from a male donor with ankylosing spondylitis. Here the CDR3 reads CASNLPQNTEAFF. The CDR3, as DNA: TGTGCCAGCAATCTACCCCAGAACACTGAAGCTTTCTTT.